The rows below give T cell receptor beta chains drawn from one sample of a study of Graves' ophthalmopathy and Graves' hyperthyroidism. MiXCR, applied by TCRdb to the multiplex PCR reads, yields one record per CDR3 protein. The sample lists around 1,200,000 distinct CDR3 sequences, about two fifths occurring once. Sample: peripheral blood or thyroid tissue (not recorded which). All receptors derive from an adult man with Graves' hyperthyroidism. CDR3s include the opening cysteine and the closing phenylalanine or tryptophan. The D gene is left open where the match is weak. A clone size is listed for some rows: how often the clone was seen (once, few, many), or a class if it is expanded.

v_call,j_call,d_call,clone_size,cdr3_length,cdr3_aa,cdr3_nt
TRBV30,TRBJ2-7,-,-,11,CAWGGHYEQYF,TGTGCCTGGGGTGGTCACTACGAGCAGTACTTC
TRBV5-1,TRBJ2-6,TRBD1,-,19,CASSLVGGQGRSGANVLTF,TGCGCCAGCAGCTTGGTAGGGGGACAGGGGAGGTCTGGGGCCAACGTCCTGACTTTC
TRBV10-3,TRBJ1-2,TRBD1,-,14,CASSRGQGSYGYTF,TGTGCCAGCAGCCGTGGACAGGGGAGCTATGGCTACACCTTC
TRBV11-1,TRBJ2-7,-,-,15,CASSYMTRSPYEQYF,TGTGCCAGCAGTTACATGACGAGGAGTCCCTACGAGCAGTACTTC
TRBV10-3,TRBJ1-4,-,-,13,CAISRGVDEKLFF,TGTGCCATCAGCAGAGGGGTTGATGAAAAACTGTTTTTT
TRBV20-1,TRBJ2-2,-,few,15,CSVSKGGPNTGELFF,TGCAGTGTATCGAAGGGGGGGCCCAACACCGGGGAGCTGTTTTTT
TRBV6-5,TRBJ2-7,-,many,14,CASSVEWKEYEQYF,TGTGCCAGTTCGGTAGAATGGAAAGAGTACGAGCAGTACTTC
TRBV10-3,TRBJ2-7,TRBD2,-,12,CDPQRGAYEQYF,TGTGACCCCCAGCGGGGCGCCTACGAGCAGTACTTC
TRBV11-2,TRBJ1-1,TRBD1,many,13,CASRPTGNAEAFF,TGTGCCAGCAGGCCGACAGGGAACGCTGAAGCTTTCTTT
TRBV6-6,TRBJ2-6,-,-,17,CASSYSWSGPGANVLTF,TGTGCCAGCAGTTACTCGTGGTCGGGGCCCGGGGCCAACGTCCTGACTTTC
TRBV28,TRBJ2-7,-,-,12,CASSVRSLGQYF,TGTGCCAGCAGTGTACGGTCCCTCGGGCAGTACTTC
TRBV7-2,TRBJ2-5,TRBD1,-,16,CASSLNGQGAQETQYF,TGTGCCAGCAGCTTAAATGGACAGGGGGCGCAAGAGACCCAGTACTTC
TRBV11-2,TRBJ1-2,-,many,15,CASSLEEGRNYGYTF,TGTGCCAGCAGCTTAGAGGAGGGCAGGAACTATGGCTACACCTTC
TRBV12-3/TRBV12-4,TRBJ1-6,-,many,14,CASRFTGFSSPLHF,TGTGCCAGCAGATTCACAGGGTTCTCTTCACCCCTCCACTTT
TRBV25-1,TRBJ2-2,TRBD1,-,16,CASSARDRAGTGELSW,TGTGCCAGCAGTGCAAGGGACAGGGCGGGGACCGGGGAGCTGTCTTGG
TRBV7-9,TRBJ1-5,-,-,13,CASSLGYAQPQHF,TGTGCCAGCAGCTTAGGGTACGCTCAGCCCCAGCATTTT
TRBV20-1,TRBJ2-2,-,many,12,CSAPKGTGELFF,TGCAGTGCTCCCAAAGGGACCGGGGAGCTGTTTTTT
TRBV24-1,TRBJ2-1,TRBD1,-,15,CATSDPGQGQNEQFF,TGTGCCACCAGTGACCCGGGACAGGGTCAAAATGAGCAGTTCTTC
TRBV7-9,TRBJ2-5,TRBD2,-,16,CASSPIPSGGGETQYF,TGTGCCAGCTCACCAATCCCAAGCGGGGGAGGAGAGACCCAGTACTTC
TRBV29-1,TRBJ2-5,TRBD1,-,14,CSVAGQGSWETQYF,TGCAGCGTGGCGGGACAGGGTAGTTGGGAGACCCAGTACTTC
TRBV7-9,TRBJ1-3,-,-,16,CASSLGSTSSGNTIYF,TGCGCCAGCAGCTTGGGATCAACAAGCTCTGGAAACACCATATATTTT
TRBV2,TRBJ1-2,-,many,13,CASSYSRDYGYTF,TGTGCCAGCAGTTACTCGCGGGACTATGGCTACACCTTC
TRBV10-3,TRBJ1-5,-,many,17,CAISEALGGLGNQPQHF,TGTGCCATCAGTGAGGCGCTGGGGGGTCTAGGCAATCAGCCCCAGCATTTT
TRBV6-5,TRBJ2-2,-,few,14,CATRTGPHTGELFF,TGTGCCACCCGGACGGGACCCCACACCGGGGAGCTGTTTTTT
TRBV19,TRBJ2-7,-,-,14,CASSIQLSLYEQYF,TGTGCCAGCAGTATACAGTTGTCCCTCTACGAGCAGTACTTC
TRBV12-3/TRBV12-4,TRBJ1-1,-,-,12,CASSAEGTKAFF,TGTGCCAGCAGTGCAGAGGGGACAAAAGCTTTCTTT